The subject of this entry is one TCR beta chain. Its antigen is undetermined. Treatment given: roughly 20 received Ad26.COV2.S at low or high dose, single or two shots; roughly five received placebo; per-sample allocation not given. Samples came from day 63 after the first vaccine or placebo injection. Profiled with immunoSEQ multiplex PCR; TCRdb holds only in-frame clones, not every one. This table holds more than 300,000 clones, about 86% found once. These data come from a study of Ad26.COV2.S vaccination and SARS-CoV-2 variants. At the level of the study: Donor got 5x10^10 or 1x10^11 viral particles of Ad26.COV2.S. Study results and caveats: Breadth and depth estimates from TCRs may understate total T cell responses. Placebo and vaccine recipients had non-spike TCR breadth that was similar.

Germline CDR1 ENHRY, CDR2 SYGVKD. There are 15 residues in the CDR3. Trimming took 6 bases from V and 0 from J; bases not matched to a gene: 5. The starting material was peripheral blood, obtained in a trial of Ad26.COV2.S vaccine versus placebo. The clonotype originates from a person between 18 and 65 years old who received the Ad26.COV2.S COVID-19 vaccine or a placebo. The chain links TRBV10-3 to TRBJ2-3, with TRBD2 matching over 8 bases. In DNA, the CDR3 is TGTGCCATCAGGAGCGGGGGAACTAGCACAGATACGCAGTATTTT. It codes for CAIRSGGTSTDTQYF.